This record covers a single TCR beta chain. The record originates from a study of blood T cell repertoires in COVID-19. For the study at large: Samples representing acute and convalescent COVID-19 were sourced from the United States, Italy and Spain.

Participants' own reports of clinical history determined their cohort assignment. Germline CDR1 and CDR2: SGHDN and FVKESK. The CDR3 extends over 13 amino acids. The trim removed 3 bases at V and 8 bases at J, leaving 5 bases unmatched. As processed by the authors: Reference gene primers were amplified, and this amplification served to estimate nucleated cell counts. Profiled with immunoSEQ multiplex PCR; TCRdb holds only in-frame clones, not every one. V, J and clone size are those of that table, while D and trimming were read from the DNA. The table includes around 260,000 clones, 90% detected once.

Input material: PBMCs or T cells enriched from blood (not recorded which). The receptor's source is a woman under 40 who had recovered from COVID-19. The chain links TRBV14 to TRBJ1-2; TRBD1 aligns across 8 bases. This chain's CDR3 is CASSQYRGTGYTF. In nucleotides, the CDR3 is TGTGCCAGCAGCCAGTACAGGGGGACGGGCTACACCTTC.